The rows below give T cell receptor beta chains drawn from one sample of a study of blood T cell repertoires in COVID-19. Method: immunoSEQ multiplex PCR; TCRdb's copy keeps in-frame clones and lacks some. The table includes about 140,000 clones, approximately 82% detected once. The sequencing input was peripheral blood. These receptors all stem from a man between 60 and 75 years old with active or convalescent COVID-19. Both conserved end residues are part of each CDR3. The order of the fields is J gene, V gene, clone size, D gene, CDR3 protein, CDR3 DNA. D genes are given only for firm matches. Size is stated for part of the rows, as once, few or many counts, or as a class when the clone is expanded.

TRBJ2-3 TRBV28 . TRBD1 CASSFLGGTGGIDTQYF TGTGCCAGCAGTTTCCTGGGGGGGACAGGGGGTATAGATACGCAGTATTTT
TRBJ2-5 TRBV19 few . CASSIAGQETQYF TGTGCCAGTAGTATAGCAGGCCAAGAGACCCAGTACTTC
TRBJ1-6 TRBV27 few . CASSPAGWNSPLHF TGTGCCAGCAGCCCCGCCGGGTGGAATTCACCCCTCCACTTT
TRBJ2-3 TRBV2 few TRBD2 CASSERRGDTDTQYF TGTGCCAGCAGTGAAAGGCGGGGGGACACAGATACGCAGTATTTT
TRBJ1-4 TRBV5-4 . . CASSFAGVTNEKLFF TGTGCCAGCAGCTTTGCAGGGGTGACTAATGAAAAACTGTTTTTT
TRBJ1-2 TRBV6-6 . . CASSHTGGDYGYTF TGTGCCAGCAGCCACACCGGGGGGGATTATGGCTACACCTTC
TRBJ2-7 TRBV6-5 . . CASTDSSYEQYF TGTGCCAGCACCGACAGTTCCTACGAGCAGTACTTC
TRBJ1-5 TRBV19 once TRBD1 CASSRTQPTGYYSNQPQHF TGTGCCAGTAGTAGAACCCAACCGACAGGGTACTATAGCAATCAGCCCCAGCATTTT
TRBJ1-6 TRBV3-1/TRBV3-2 . TRBD1 CASSQGQGTVYNSPLHF TGTGCCAGCAGCCAGGGACAGGGGACTGTATATAATTCACCCCTCCACTTT
TRBJ2-3 TRBV4-3 . . CASSHRETGSTDTQYF TGCGCCAGCAGCCATCGTGAAACGGGGAGCACAGATACGCAGTATTTT
TRBJ1-1 TRBV3-1/TRBV3-2 . . CASSQVSISEAFF TGTGCCAGCAGCCAAGTCTCTATATCCGAAGCTTTCTTT
TRBJ1-4 TRBV7-9 . TRBD1 CASSLLTGYNEKLFF TGTGCCAGCAGCTTACTGACAGGGTATAATGAAAAACTGTTTTTT
TRBJ2-3 TRBV9 . . CASSASRIRGRTDTQYF TGTGCCAGCAGCGCCTCGCGAATTAGAGGGCGCACAGATACGCAGTATTTT
TRBJ2-1 TRBV27 . TRBD1 CASSPRDRGRDEQFF TGTGCCAGCAGTCCCCGGGACAGGGGCAGGGATGAGCAGTTCTTC
TRBJ2-3 TRBV19 . TRBD2 CASRRLAGGDDTDTQYF TGTGCCAGTAGGCGACTAGCGGGGGGCGACGACACAGATACGCAGTATTTT
TRBJ1-1 TRBV27 . . CASSWTGEYTEAFF TGTGCCAGCAGTTGGACCGGGGAGTATACTGAAGCTTTCTTT
TRBJ2-3 TRBV4-3 . TRBD2 CASSQDPGLAGAPGNTQYF TGCGCCAGCAGCCAAGACCCAGGGCTAGCGGGGGCCCCGGGGAATACGCAGTATTTT
TRBJ2-7 TRBV6-2/TRBV6-3 . . CASSPLDRYSSYEQYF TGTGCCAGCAGTCCCCTTGACAGGTACAGCTCCTACGAGCAGTACTTC
TRBJ2-2 TRBV6-5 . TRBD2 CASSSGLAANTGELFF TGTGCCAGCAGTTCTGGACTAGCGGCGAACACCGGGGAGCTGTTTTTT
TRBJ1-2 TRBV27 . TRBD1 CASSMTGGLGGYTF TGTGCCAGCAGTATGACAGGGGGTTTGGGTGGCTACACCTTC
TRBJ1-3 TRBV7-6 few . CASSGYRDNTIYF TGTGCCAGCAGCGGATACAGGGATAACACCATATATTTT
TRBJ1-2 TRBV5-1 . . CASSGRGDYGYTF TGCGCCAGCAGCGGCAGGGGAGACTATGGCTACACCTTC
TRBJ1-2 TRBV7-2 . TRBD1 CASSLEGQFGSINYGYTF TGTGCCAGCAGCCTAGAGGGACAGTTTGGTTCTATTAACTATGGCTACACCTTC
TRBJ1-1 TRBV28 . . CASSLEGTPNTEAFF TGTGCCAGCAGTTTAGAAGGGACACCGAACACTGAAGCTTTCTTT
TRBJ1-5 TRBV7-2 . TRBD1 CASSPGQGSNQPQHF TGTGCCAGCAGCCCGGGACAGGGAAGCAATCAGCCCCAGCATTTT
TRBJ2-1 TRBV3-1/TRBV3-2 . TRBD2 CASSQVLAGGDEQFF TGTGCCAGCAGCCAAGTACTAGCGGGGGGGGATGAGCAGTTCTTC
TRBJ2-2 TRBV4-1 . . CASSPPEELRGTGELFF TGCGCCAGCAGCCCCCCAGAGGAACTAAGGGGAACCGGGGAGCTGTTTTTT
TRBJ2-1 TRBV5-1 . TRBD1 CASSGDRGPNEQFF TGCGCCAGCAGCGGGGACAGGGGTCCAAATGAGCAGTTCTTC
TRBJ1-2 TRBV2 . . CASSPDSLYGYTF TGTGCCAGCAGCCCCGACAGCCTCTATGGCTACACCTTC